The entry below describes one T cell receptor (beta chain). Deletions cut 4 bases from V and 0 bases from J, with 6 bases between. From germline, CDR1 is SGHVS and CDR2 FNYEAQ. The CDR3 extends over 14 amino acids. TCRdb keeps only in-frame clones here, not all; method: immunoSEQ multiplex PCR. Among approximately 50,000 clones listed, approximately 78% were seen once. The entry originates in a study of PD-1 blockade in mismatch repair-deficient tumors. This chain joins TRBV7-6 and TRBJ2-2, with D possibly matching TRBD1 (6 bases). Sequenced material: peripheral blood, taken 4 weeks after starting pembrolizumab. This receptor was obtained from an adult with mismatch repair-deficient cancer. The CDR3 spells CASSWTANTGELFF. The CDR3 DNA is TGTGCCAGCAGCTGGACAGCGAACACCGGGGAGCTGTTTTTT.